This T cell receptor (beta chain) was retrieved from a study of blood T cell repertoires in COVID-19. Study processing details: Scientists estimated how many nucleated cells there were by amplifying reference gene primers. Libraries were prepared by immunoSEQ multiplex PCR; TCRdb keeps only in-frame clonotypes and omits some of them. V, J and clone size are those of that table, while D and trimming were read from the DNA. The table has roughly 500,000 clones, 80% to 90% seen once; the top ten hold roughly 0.9%. The germline V gene encodes CDR1 ENHRY and CDR2 SYGVKD. The CDR3 contains 16 residues. After removal of 3 bases from V and 4 bases from J, the junction contained 4 bases not matched to a gene.

The sample consisted of peripheral blood. The origin of this receptor is a man between 18 and 35 years old with COVID-19, enrolled during active disease. The chain has TRBV10-3 and TRBJ2-3, with 13 bases fitting TRBD2. The CDR3 reads CAISEGTSGVADTQYF. The CDR3, as DNA: TGTGCCATCAGTGAAGGGACTAGCGGGGTTGCAGATACGCAGTATTTT.